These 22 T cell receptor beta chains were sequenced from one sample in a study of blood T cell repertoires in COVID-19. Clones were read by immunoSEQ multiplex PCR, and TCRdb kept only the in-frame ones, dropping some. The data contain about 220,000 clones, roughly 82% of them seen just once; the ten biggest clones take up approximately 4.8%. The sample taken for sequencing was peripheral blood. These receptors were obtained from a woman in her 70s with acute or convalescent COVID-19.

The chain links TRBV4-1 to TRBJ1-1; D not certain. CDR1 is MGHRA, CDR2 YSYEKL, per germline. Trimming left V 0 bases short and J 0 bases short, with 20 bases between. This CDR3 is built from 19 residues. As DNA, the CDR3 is TGCGCCAGCAGCCAAGATAGTACTGATTCGATGATCATGAACACTGAAGCTTTCTTT. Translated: CASSQDSTDSMIMNTEAFF.

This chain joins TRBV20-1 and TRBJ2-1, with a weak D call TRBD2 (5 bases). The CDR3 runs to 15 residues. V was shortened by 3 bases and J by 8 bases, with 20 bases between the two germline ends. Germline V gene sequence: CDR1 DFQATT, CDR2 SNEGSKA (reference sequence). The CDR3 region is CSASSGSGGVYEQFF. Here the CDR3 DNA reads TGCAGTGCTAGTTCAGGCTCCGGAGGTGTCTATGAGCAGTTCTTC.

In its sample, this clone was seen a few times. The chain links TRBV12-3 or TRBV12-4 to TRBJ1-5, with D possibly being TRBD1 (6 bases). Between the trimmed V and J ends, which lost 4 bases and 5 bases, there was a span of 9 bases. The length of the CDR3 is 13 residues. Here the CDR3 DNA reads TGTGCCAGCAGTTATCACAGGGATCAGCCCCAGCATTTT. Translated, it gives CASSYHRDQPQHF.

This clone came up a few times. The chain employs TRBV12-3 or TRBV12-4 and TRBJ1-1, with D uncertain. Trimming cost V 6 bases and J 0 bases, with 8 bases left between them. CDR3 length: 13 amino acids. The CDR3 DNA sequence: TGTGCCAGCAGGTCAGACTTGAACACTGAAGCTTTCTTT. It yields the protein CASRSDLNTEAFF.

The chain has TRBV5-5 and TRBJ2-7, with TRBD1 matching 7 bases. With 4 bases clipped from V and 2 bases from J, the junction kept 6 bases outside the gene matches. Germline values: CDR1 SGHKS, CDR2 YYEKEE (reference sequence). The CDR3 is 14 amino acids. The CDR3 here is CASSRSGTAYEQYF. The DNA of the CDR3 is TGTGCCAGCAGCCGTTCCGGGACAGCCTACGAGCAGTACTTC.

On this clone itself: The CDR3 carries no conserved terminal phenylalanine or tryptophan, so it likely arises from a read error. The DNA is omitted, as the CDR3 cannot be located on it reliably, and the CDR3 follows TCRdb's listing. The CDR3: CASSPPLTL. The chain couples TRBV23-1 to TRBJ1-5. TRBV23-1 is placed among ORFs of uncertain function. The CDR3 length is 9 residues, termini included.

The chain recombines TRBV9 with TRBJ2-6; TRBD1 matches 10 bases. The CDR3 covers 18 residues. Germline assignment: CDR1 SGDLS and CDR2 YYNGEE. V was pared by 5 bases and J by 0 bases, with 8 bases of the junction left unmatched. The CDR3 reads CASRSPGTGVSGANVLTF. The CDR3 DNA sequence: TGTGCCAGCAGGTCCCCCGGGACAGGGGTCTCTGGGGCCAACGTCCTGACTTTC. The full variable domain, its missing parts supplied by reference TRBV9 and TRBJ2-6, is DSGVTQTPKHLITATGQRVTLRCSPRSGDLSVYWYQQSLDQGLQFLIQYYNGEERAKGNILERFSAQQFPDLHSELNLSSLELGDSALYFCASRSPGTGVSGANVLTFGAGSRLTVL.

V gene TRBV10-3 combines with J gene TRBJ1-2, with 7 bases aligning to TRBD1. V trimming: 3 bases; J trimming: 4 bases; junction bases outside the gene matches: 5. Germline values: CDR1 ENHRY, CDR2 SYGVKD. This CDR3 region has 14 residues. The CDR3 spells CAISDPRGSYGYTF. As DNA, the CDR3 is TGTGCCATCAGTGATCCCAGGGGGTCCTATGGCTACACCTTC.

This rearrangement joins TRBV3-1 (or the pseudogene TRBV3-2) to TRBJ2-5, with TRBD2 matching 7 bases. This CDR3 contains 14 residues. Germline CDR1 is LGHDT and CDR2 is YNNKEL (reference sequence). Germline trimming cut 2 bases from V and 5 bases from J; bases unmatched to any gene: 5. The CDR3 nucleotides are TGTGCCAGCAGCCAAAGAGGGAGGGTCGAGACCCAGTACTTC. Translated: CASSQRGRVETQYF.

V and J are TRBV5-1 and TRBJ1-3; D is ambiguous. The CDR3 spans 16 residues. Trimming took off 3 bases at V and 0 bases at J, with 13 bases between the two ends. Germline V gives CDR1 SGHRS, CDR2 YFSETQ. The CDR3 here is CASSWDSGSSGNTIYF. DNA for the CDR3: TGCGCCAGCAGCTGGGATTCGGGGAGCTCTGGAAACACCATATATTTT.

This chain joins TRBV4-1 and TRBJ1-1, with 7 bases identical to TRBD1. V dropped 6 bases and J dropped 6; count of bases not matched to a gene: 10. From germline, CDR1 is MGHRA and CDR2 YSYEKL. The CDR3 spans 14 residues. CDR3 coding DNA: TGCGCCAGCAGGACTAAACAGGGGTTTGCTGAAGCTTTCTTT. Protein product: CASRTKQGFAEAFF.

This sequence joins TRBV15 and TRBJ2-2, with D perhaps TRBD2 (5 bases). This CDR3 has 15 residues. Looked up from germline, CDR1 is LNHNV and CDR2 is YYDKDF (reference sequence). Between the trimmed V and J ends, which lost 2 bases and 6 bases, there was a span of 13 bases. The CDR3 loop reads CATSRIPSRAGELFF. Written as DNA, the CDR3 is TGTGCCACCAGCAGAATTCCTTCGAGGGCCGGGGAGCTGTTTTTT.

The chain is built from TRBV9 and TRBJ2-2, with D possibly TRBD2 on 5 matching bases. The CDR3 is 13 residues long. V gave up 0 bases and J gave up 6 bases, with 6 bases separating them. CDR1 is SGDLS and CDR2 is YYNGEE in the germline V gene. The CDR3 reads CASSVGGSGELFF. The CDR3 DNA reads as TGTGCCAGCAGCGTAGGAGGGTCCGGGGAGCTGTTTTTT.

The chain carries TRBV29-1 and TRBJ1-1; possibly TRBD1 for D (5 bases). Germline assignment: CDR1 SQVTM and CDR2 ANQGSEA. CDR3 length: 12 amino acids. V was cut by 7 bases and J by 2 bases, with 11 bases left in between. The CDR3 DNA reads TGCAGCGGCGGCCAGGGAAACACTGAAGCTTTCTTT. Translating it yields CSGGQGNTEAFF.

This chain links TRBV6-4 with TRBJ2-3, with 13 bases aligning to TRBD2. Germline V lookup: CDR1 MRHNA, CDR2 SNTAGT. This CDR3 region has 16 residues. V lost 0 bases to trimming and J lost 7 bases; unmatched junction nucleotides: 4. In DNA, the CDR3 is TGTGCCAGCAGTGACTCCTGGACTAGCGGGAGTAATACGCAGTATTTT. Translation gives CASSDSWTSGSNTQYF.

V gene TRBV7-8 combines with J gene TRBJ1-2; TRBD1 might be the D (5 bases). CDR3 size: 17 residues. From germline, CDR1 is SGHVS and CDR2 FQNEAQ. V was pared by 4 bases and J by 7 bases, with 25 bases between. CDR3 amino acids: CASSSHGTREMGGGYTF. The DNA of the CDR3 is TGTGCCAGCAGCTCCCACGGGACCCGGGAGATGGGGGGTGGCTACACCTTC.

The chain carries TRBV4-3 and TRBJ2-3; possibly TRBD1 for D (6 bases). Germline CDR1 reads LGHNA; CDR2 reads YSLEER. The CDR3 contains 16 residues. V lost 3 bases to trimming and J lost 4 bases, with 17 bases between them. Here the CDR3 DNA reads TGCGCCAGCAGCCAGGACCCAGGGGTGTTGGCAGATACGCAGTATTTT. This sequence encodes CASSQDPGVLADTQYF.

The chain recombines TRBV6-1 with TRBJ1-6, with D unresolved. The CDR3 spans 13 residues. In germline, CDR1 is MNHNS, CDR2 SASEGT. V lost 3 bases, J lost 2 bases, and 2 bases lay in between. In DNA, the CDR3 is TGTGCCAGCAGTGACGCCTATAATTCACCCCTCCACTTT. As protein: CASSDAYNSPLHF.

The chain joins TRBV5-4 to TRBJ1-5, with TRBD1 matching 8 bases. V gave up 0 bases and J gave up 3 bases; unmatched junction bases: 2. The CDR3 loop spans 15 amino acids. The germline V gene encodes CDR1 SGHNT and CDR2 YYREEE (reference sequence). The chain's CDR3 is CASSLGQGSNQPQHF. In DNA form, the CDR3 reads TGTGCCAGCAGCTTGGGACAGGGGTCCAATCAGCCCCAGCATTTT.

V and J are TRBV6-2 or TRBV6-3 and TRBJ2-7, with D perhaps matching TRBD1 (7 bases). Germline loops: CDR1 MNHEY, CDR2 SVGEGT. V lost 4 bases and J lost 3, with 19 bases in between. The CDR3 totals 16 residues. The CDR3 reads CASSSAGGPTYYEQYF. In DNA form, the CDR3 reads TGTGCCAGCAGTTCCGCAGGGGGGCCGACCTACTACGAGCAGTACTTC.

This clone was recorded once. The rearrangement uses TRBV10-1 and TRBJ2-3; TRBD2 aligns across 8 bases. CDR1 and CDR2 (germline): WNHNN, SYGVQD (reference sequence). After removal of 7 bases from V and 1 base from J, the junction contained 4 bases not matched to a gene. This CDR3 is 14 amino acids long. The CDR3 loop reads CASNPGGGTDTQYF. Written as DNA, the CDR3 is TGCGCCAGCAACCCGGGGGGGGGCACAGATACGCAGTATTTT.

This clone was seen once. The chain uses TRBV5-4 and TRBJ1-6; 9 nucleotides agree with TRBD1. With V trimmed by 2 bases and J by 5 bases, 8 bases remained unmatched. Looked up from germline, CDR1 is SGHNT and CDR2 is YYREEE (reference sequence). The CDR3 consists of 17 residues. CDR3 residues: CASSLLTGGHNNSPLHF. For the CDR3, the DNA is TGTGCCAGCAGCTTATTGACAGGGGGTCACAATAATTCACCCCTCCACTTT.